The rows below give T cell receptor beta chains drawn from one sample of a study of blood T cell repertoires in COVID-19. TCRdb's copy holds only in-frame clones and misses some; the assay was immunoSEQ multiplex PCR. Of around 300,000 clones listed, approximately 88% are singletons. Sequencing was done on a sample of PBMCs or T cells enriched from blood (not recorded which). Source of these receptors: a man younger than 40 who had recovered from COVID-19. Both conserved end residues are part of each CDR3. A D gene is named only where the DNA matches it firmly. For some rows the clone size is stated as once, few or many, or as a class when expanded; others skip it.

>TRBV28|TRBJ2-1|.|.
TGTGCCAGCAGTTTATTCGTCAATGAGCAGTTCTTC
CASSLFVNEQFF
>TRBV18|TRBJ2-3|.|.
TGTGCCAGCTTAGGGGCGAACACAGATACGCAGTATTTT
CASLGANTDTQYF
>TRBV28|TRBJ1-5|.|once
TGTGCCAGCAGACCAGTAAGAGGACAGCTTTTCAATCAGCCCCAGCATTTT
CASRPVRGQLFNQPQHF
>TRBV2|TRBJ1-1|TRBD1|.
TGTGCCAGCAAACAGGGGGCGAACACTGAAGCTTTCTTT
CASKQGANTEAFF
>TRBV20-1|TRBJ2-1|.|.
TGCAGTGGCGGGCACAATGAGCAGTTCTTC
CSGGHNEQFF
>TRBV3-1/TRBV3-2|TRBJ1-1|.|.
TGTGCCAGCAGCCAAGAGGGGGGAGGGGGCACTGAAGCTTTCTTT
CASSQEGGGGTEAFF
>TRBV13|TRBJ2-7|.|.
TGTGCCAGCAGCCCGGACACCTACGAGCAGTACTTC
CASSPDTYEQYF
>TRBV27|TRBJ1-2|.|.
TGTGCCAGCAGTTTAGTCAGGGGAGGGGCCGAGGATGGCTACACCTTC
CASSLVRGGAEDGYTF
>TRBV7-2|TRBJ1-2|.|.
TGTGCCAGCAGCTTAGATTGGGCAGAATCTAACTATGGCTACACCTTC
CASSLDWAESNYGYTF
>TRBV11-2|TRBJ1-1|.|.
TGTGCCAGCAGCTTAGCGGGACAAATGAACACTGAAGCTTTCTTT
CASSLAGQMNTEAFF
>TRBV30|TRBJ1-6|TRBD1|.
TGTGCCTGGAGTACCGGGACAGGGGTTTCACCCCTCCACTTT
CAWSTGTGVSPLHF
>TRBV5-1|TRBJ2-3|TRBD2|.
TGCGCCAGCAGCGGCGGACTAGCGGGGAGCACAGATACGCAGTATTTT
CASSGGLAGSTDTQYF
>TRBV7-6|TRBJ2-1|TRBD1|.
TGTGCCAGCAGCGTGAGGGTGGGCAGGGGGCGAACTAGCTCCTACAATGAGCAGTTCTTC
CASSVRVGRGRTSSYNEQFF
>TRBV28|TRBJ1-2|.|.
TGTGCCAGCAGTTTCCCCTCCCCCCAGGTACTCTATGGCTACACCTTC
CASSFPSPQVLYGYTF
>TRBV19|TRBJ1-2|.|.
TGTGCCAGTAGTATGGCAGGGGCCTATGGCTACACCTTC
CASSMAGAYGYTF
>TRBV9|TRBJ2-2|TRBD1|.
TGTGCCAGCAGCCAGGGACAGACGAACACCGGGGAGCTGTTTTTT
CASSQGQTNTGELFF